This entry is about one T cell receptor beta chain. What it binds is unknown. The data originate from a study of cytomegalovirus exposure and HLA in healthy donors. Broader study findings: Sequence variants that were highly shared formed a cluster that was likely a sequencing artifact. From TCR beta sequences, most subjects' HLA-A and HLA-B alleles were reportedly predicted accurately.

PCR primers comprised 60 Vbeta and 13 Jbeta primers. Profiling relied on immunoSEQ multiplex PCR, and the TCRdb table lists in-frame clones only, not all of them. This sample has fewer than 110,000 clones, with about 84% found just once. Germline-derived CDR1 and CDR2 are WNHNN and SYGVQD (reference sequence). The trim removed 0 bases at V and 4 bases at J, leaving 7 bases unmatched. CDR3 length: 19 residues. The sample was PBMCs. This receptor was taken from a man in his thirties or forties in good health and CMV-seronegative. The chain employs TRBV10-1 and TRBJ2-1; 15 bases are shared with TRBD2. CDR3: CASSESRTSGGASYNEQFF. The CDR3 DNA is TGCGCCAGCAGTGAGTCTAGGACTAGCGGGGGGGCGAGTTACAATGAGCAGTTCTTC.